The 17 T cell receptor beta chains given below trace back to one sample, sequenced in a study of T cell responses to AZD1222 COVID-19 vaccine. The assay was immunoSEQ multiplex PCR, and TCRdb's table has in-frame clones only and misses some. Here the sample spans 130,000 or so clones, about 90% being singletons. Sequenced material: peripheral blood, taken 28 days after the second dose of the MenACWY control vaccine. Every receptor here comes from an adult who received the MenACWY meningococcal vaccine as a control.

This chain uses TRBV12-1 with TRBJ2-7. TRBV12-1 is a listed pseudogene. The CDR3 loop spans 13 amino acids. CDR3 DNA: TGTGCCAGTAGCTTTAGACGGTCCTACGAGCAGTACTTC. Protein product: CASSFRRSYEQYF.

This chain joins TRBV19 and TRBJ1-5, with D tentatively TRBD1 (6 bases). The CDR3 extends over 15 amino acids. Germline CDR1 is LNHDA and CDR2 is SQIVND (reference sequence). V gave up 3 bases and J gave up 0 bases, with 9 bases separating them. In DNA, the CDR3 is TGTGCCAGTAGTATTAGGACAGATAGCAATCAGCCCCAGCATTTT. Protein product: CASSIRTDSNQPQHF. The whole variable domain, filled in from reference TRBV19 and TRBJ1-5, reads DGGITQSPKYLFRKEGQNVTLSCEQNLNHDAMYWYRQDPGQGLRLIYYSQIVNDFQKGDIAEGYSVSREKKESFPLTVTSAQKNPTAFYLCASSIRTDSNQPQHFGDGTRLSIL.

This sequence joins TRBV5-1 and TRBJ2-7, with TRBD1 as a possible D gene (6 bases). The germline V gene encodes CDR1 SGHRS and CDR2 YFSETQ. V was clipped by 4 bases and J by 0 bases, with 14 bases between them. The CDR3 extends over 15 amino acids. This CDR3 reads CASSHRDTSSYEQYF. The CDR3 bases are TGCGCCAGCAGCCATCGGGACACAAGCTCCTACGAGCAGTACTTC.

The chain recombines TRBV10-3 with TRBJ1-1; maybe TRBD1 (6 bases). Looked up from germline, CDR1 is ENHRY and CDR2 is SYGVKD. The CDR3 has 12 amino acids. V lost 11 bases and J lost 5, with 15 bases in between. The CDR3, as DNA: TGTGCCTCGTCACAGGGTCGGACTGAAGCTTTCTTT. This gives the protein CASSQGRTEAFF.

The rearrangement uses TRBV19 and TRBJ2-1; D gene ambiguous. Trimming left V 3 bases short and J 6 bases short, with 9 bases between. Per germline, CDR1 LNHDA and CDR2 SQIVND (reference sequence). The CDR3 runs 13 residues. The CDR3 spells CASSIPWTNEQFF. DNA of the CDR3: TGTGCCAGTAGTATCCCCTGGACCAATGAGCAGTTCTTC.

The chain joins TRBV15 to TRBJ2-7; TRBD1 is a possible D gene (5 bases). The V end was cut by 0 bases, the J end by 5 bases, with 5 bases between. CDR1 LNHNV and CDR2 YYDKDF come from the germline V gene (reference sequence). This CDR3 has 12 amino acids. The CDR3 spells CATSREGDEQYF. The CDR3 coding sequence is TGTGCCACCAGCAGAGAAGGGGACGAGCAGTACTTC.

CDR3 amino acids: CASSLSVGSPLHF. The DNA for the CDR3 is TGTGCCAGCAGCCTGTCAGTGGGCTCACCCCTCCACTTT. This chain links TRBV3-1 (or the pseudogene TRBV3-2) with TRBJ1-6; D unclear. V lost 4 bases to trimming and J lost 10 bases, with 11 bases between them. CDR1 and CDR2 from the germline V gene are LGHDT and YNNKEL (reference sequence). The CDR3 covers 13 residues.

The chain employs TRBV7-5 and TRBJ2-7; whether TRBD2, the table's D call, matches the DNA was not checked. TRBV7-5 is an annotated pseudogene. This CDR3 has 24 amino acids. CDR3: CARSSGKNVFKLNSTGTLITLQYF. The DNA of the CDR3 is TGTGCCAGAAGCAGCGGAAAAAACGTATTTAAATTAAATTCCACCGGGACTCTTATTACCCTGCAGTACTTC.

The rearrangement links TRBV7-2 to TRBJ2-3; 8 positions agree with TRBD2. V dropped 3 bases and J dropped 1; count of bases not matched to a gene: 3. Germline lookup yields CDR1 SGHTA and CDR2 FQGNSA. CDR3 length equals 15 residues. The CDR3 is CASSFSGGRTDTQYF. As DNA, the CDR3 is TGTGCCAGCAGCTTCTCGGGGGGGCGCACAGATACGCAGTATTTT.

Written as DNA, the CDR3 is TGTGCCAGCAGCTGCGACTGGGGACCCAATGAGCAGTTCTTC. Amino acid sequence: CASSCDWGPNEQFF. This chain links TRBV3-1 (or the pseudogene TRBV3-2) with TRBJ2-1, with D perhaps assigned TRBD1 or TRBD2 (5 bases each). The ends were cut back, 5 bases at V and 6 bases at J, with 14 bases in the middle. The CDR3 runs 14 residues. Germline V CDR1 and CDR2: LGHDT, YNNKEL (reference sequence).

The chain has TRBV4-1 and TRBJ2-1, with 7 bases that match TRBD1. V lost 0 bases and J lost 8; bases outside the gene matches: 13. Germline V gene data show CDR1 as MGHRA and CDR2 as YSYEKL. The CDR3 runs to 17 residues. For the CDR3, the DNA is TGCGCCAGCAGCCAAGAGTCCCCAGGGGGATTCCAGGATGAGCAGTTCTTC. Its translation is CASSQESPGGFQDEQFF.

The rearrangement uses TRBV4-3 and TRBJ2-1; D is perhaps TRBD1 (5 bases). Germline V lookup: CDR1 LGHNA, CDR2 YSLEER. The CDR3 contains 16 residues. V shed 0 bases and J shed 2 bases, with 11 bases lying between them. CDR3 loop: CASSQDDLGAYNEQFF. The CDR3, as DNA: TGCGCCAGCAGCCAAGATGACCTAGGGGCCTACAATGAGCAGTTCTTC.

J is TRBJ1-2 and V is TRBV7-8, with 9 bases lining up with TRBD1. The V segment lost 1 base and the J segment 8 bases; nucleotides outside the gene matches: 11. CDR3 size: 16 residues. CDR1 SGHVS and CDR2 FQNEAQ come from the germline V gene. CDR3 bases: TGTGCCAGCAGCTTAGTTATTTTACAGGGGGCTCACGGCTACACCTTC. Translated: CASSLVILQGAHGYTF.

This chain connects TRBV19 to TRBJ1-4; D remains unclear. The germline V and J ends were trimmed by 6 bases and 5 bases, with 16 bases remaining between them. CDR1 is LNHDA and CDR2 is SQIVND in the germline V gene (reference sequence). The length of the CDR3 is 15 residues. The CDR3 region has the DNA TGTGCCAGTAGCCTCGGGGTATCCGTCAATGAAAAACTGTTTTTT. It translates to CASSLGVSVNEKLFF.

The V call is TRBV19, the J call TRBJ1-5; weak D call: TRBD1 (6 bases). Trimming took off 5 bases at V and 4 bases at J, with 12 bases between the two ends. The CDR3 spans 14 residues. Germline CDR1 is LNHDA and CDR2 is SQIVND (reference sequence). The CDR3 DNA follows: TGTGCCAGTAGTGTGACAGGCGGTAATCAGCCCCAGCATTTT. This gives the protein CASSVTGGNQPQHF. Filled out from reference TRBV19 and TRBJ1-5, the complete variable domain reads DGGITQSPKYLFRKEGQNVTLSCEQNLNHDAMYWYRQDPGQGLRLIYYSQIVNDFQKGDIAEGYSVSREKKESFPLTVTSAQKNPTAFYLCASSVTGGNQPQHFGDGTRLSIL.

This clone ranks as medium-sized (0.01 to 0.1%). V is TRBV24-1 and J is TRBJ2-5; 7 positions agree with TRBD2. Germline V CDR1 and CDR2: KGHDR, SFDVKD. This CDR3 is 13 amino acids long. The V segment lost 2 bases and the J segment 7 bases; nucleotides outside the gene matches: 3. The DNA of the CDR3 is TGTGCCACCAGTGATTCGGGCGGGAGGACCCAGTACTTC. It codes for CATSDSGGRTQYF.

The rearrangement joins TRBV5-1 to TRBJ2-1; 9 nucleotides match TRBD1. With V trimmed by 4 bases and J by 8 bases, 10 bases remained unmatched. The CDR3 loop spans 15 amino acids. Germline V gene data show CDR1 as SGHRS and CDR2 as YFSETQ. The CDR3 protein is CASSVSGTGIDEQFF. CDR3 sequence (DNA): TGCGCCAGCAGCGTGTCCGGGACAGGGATCGATGAGCAGTTCTTC.